These 27 T cell receptor beta chains were sequenced from one sample in a study of shared clonotypes between healthy human individuals. TCRdb's table, derived via immunoSEQ multiplex PCR, lists solely in-frame clones and lacks some. The sample lists roughly 2.5 million clones, 90% to 95% occurring once. The sequenced sample was naive CD4+ T cells sorted from blood. Indicated subset: CD45RA+ positively selected. All receptors derive from a young man in good health.

CDR3 bases: TGTGCCAGCAGCTTGGCGGGTTGGACCACAGATACGCAGTATTTT. Translated, it gives CASSLAGWTTDTQYF. The V gene is TRBV5-4, the J gene TRBJ2-3, with unresolved D. The CDR3 has 15 residues. Deletions cut 0 bases from V and 2 bases from J, with 10 bases between. Germline CDR1 SGHNT, CDR2 YYREEE (reference sequence).

V gene TRBV5-4 combines with J gene TRBJ2-3; 9 bases are shared with TRBD2. Germline trimming cut 0 bases from V and 1 base from J; bases unmatched to any gene: 6. Germline assignment: CDR1 SGHNT and CDR2 YYREEE (reference sequence). This CDR3 spans 17 amino acids. The CDR3 DNA reads TGTGCCAGCAGCTTGGTGATTGCGGGGGGGCGCACAGATACGCAGTATTTT. Translated, it gives CASSLVIAGGRTDTQYF.

Only one count was recorded for this clone. Other DNA sequences of this sample code for an identical CDR3. The V call is TRBV9, the J call TRBJ2-1; D is perhaps TRBD1 or TRBD2 (5 bases each). Per the germline V gene, CDR1 is SGDLS and CDR2 is YYNGEE. V lost 2 bases, J lost 0 bases, and 9 bases lay in between. This CDR3 comprises 15 residues. The CDR3 reads CASSVSGTSYNEQFF. In DNA form, the CDR3 reads TGTGCCAGCAGCGTGTCAGGGACCTCCTACAATGAGCAGTTCTTC. The full variable domain, with the rest looked up from reference TRBV9 and TRBJ2-1, is DSGVTQTPKHLITATGQRVTLRCSPRSGDLSVYWYQQSLDQGLQFLIQYYNGEERAKGNILERFSAQQFPDLHSELNLSSLELGDSALYFCASSVSGTSYNEQFFGPGTRLTVL.

This clone was found once. The J gene is TRBJ2-7, the V gene TRBV6-6; 12 bases agree with TRBD1. Losses at the gene ends were 5 bases for V and 11 bases for J; bases not matched to a gene: 7. The germline CDR1 and CDR2 sequences are MNHNY and SVGAGI (reference sequence). This CDR3 region has 13 residues. The CDR3 region is CASSPGTGGGKYF. The CDR3 coding sequence is TGTGCCAGCAGTCCCGGGACAGGGGGCGGGAAGTACTTC.

J is TRBJ2-7 and V is TRBV5-1; 7 bases match TRBD1. The CDR3 sequence is 15 residues long. Germline V gene lookup returns CDR1 SGHRS and CDR2 YFSETQ. The junction had 8 bases not matched to a gene; V was cut back by 4 bases and J by 1 base. The CDR3 reads CASSAAGTASYEQYF. The DNA of the CDR3 is TGCGCCAGCAGCGCGGCCGGGACAGCATCCTACGAGCAGTACTTC.

The genes are TRBV9 and TRBJ2-1; D is unclear. Deletions cut 0 bases from V and 5 bases from J, with 12 bases between. This CDR3 comprises 15 residues. The V gene's germline CDR1 is SGDLS and CDR2 YYNGEE. CDR3 DNA sequence: TGTGCCAGCAGCGTAGGGGCAGGAAAAGACAATGAGCAGTTCTTC. This sequence encodes CASSVGAGKDNEQFF.

This chain uses TRBV5-1 with TRBJ1-1, with D maybe TRBD1 (6 bases). The CDR3 length is 14 residues. Germline CDR1 reads SGHRS; CDR2 reads YFSETQ. Trimming stripped 4 bases from V and 4 bases from J, with 14 bases between. CDR3 residues: CASSLRGGSTEAFF. As DNA, the CDR3 is TGCGCCAGCAGCCTCAGGGGAGGTAGCACTGAAGCTTTCTTT.

The rearrangement links TRBV28 to TRBJ2-7; possibly TRBD2 for D (6 bases). The CDR3 is made up of 16 amino acids. Between the trimmed V and J ends, which lost 2 bases and 6 bases, there was a span of 20 bases. Germline CDR1 MDHEN, CDR2 SYDVKM. CDR3 nucleotide sequence: TGTGCCAGCAGTTTACTAACCCCGACCAGAGCGGGCGAGCAGTACTTC. Protein product: CASSLLTPTRAGEQYF.

The CDR3 loop reads CASSTGQFVSSPLHF. The CDR3 nucleotides read TGTGCCAGTAGTACCGGACAGTTTGTTAGTTCACCCCTCCACTTT. This chain joins TRBV19 and TRBJ1-6; tentatively, D is TRBD1 (6 bases). CDR3 length equals 15 residues. The germline V gene has CDR1 LNHDA and CDR2 SQIVND (reference sequence). V gave up 4 bases and J gave up 9 bases, with 16 bases separating them.

The gene calls are TRBV5-1 and TRBJ2-1; D is possibly TRBD2 (6 bases). Deletions cut 2 bases from V and 7 bases from J, with 16 bases between. The CDR3 runs to 15 residues. CDR1 and CDR2 from the germline V gene are SGHRS and YFSETQ. In DNA, the CDR3 is TGCGCCAGCAGCTTACGACTAGAGGTTGGGAATGAGCAGTTCTTC. This translates into CASSLRLEVGNEQFF.

The rearrangement uses TRBV4-1 and TRBJ2-1; 7 nucleotides match TRBD1. The V gene end was trimmed by 0 bases and the J gene end by 0 bases; junction bases not matched to a gene: 5. Germline V gene lookup returns CDR1 MGHRA and CDR2 YSYEKL. The length of the CDR3 is 17 residues. The CDR3 nucleotides are TGCGCCAGCAGCCAAGAAGCCGACAGGGCCTCCTACAATGAGCAGTTCTTC. It specifies CASSQEADRASYNEQFF.

The chain carries TRBV6-5 and TRBJ1-1; no clear D gene. This CDR3 region has 13 residues. Trimming removed 4 bases from V and 2 bases from J, with 8 bases in between. In germline, CDR1 is MNHEY, CDR2 SVGAGI. The chain's CDR3 is CASSSTINTEAFF. The DNA for the CDR3 is TGTGCCAGCAGTTCGACCATTAACACTGAAGCTTTCTTT.

This sequence joins TRBV6-5 and TRBJ2-2, with D perhaps being TRBD1 or TRBD2 (5 bases each). CDR3 size: 15 residues. V was pared by 6 bases and J by 1 base, with 12 bases between. Germline V gene sequence: CDR1 MNHEY, CDR2 SVGAGI. The CDR3 loop is CASSPWGRNTGELFF. CDR3 bases: TGTGCCAGCAGCCCTTGGGGGAGGAACACCGGGGAGCTGTTTTTT.

This clone occurred once. This chain joins TRBV10-3 and TRBJ2-3, with 7 bases fitting TRBD1. This CDR3 has 15 residues. V was pared by 4 bases and J by 0 bases, with 4 bases of the junction left unmatched. From germline, CDR1 is ENHRY and CDR2 SYGVKD. The CDR3 DNA follows: TGTGCCATCAGTGTCCGGACAGGTAGCACAGATACGCAGTATTTT. Residues: CAISVRTGSTDTQYF.

On this clone: Other DNA variants within this sample encode the same CDR3. V gene TRBV10-1 combines with J gene TRBJ2-7; D is ambiguous. CDR3 length equals 11 residues. Trimming shortened V by 6 bases and J by 3 bases, and 6 bases separated the two germline ends. Germline V gene sequence: CDR1 WNHNN, CDR2 SYGVQD (reference sequence). The CDR3, as DNA: TGCGCCAGCAGCGATGGCTACGAGCAGTACTTC. It specifies CASSDGYEQYF.

The chain uses TRBV6-5 and TRBJ2-7; 7 nucleotides agree with TRBD2. V lost 0 bases, J lost 0 bases, and 5 bases stayed unmatched. CDR3 length: 16 amino acids. Per germline, CDR1 MNHEY and CDR2 SVGAGI. CDR3 residues: CASSYSGGKPSYEQYF. The CDR3 nucleotides are TGTGCCAGCAGTTACTCGGGGGGGAAACCCTCCTACGAGCAGTACTTC.

The chain recombines TRBV28 with TRBJ2-7; TRBD1 matches at 9 bases. Germline V gives CDR1 MDHEN, CDR2 SYDVKM. J was trimmed by 2 bases and V by 6 bases; bases with no gene match: 8. The CDR3 runs to 15 residues. The CDR3 region has the DNA TGTGCCAGCAGGGAACCGGGACAGGGAACCTACGAGCAGTACTTC. Residues: CASREPGQGTYEQYF.

CDR3 DNA: TGCGCCAGTCAGCCCGAACCGCAGGGATCCTATAATTCACCCCTCCACTTT. Translation: CASQPEPQGSYNSPLHF. This rearrangement joins TRBV5-1 to TRBJ1-6, with a tentative D call TRBD1 (5 bases). This CDR3 spans 17 amino acids. The germline V and J ends were trimmed by 8 bases and 1 base, with 19 bases remaining between them. The germline gives CDR1 SGHRS, CDR2 YFSETQ.

V gene TRBV11-3 combines with J gene TRBJ2-3, with 7 bases identical to TRBD1. This CDR3 comprises 15 residues. Trimming removed 5 bases from V and 1 base from J; junction bases left unmatched: 6. Looked up from germline, CDR1 is SGHNT and CDR2 is YENEEA. CDR3 in amino acids: CASSDRDRGTDTQYF. The CDR3 bases are TGTGCCAGCAGCGACAGGGATCGGGGCACAGATACGCAGTATTTT.

The chain is built from TRBV18 and TRBJ2-7, with 7 nucleotides matching TRBD2. The CDR3 is 14 amino acids. J lost 6 bases, V lost 3 bases, and 8 bases had no gene match. Germline values: CDR1 KGHSH, CDR2 LQKENI. CDR3 protein: CASSPGLSPLEQYF. DNA of the CDR3: TGTGCCAGCTCACCGGGACTAAGTCCCCTCGAGCAGTACTTC.

The V gene is TRBV6-5, the J gene TRBJ2-7; 7 bases are shared with TRBD2. Germline V CDR1 and CDR2: MNHEY, SVGAGI. The V gene end was trimmed by 2 bases and the J gene end by 6 bases; junction bases not matched to a gene: 10. The CDR3 is made up of 15 amino acids. CDR3 sequence reads: CASSYRSLAETEQYF. The CDR3 bases are TGTGCCAGCAGTTACCGGAGCCTAGCGGAGACCGAGCAGTACTTC.

The chain links TRBV28 to TRBJ1-6; D is possibly TRBD1 (6 bases). Germline V CDR1 and CDR2: MDHEN, SYDVKM. The CDR3 is made up of 14 amino acids. V was pared by 7 bases and J by 9 bases, with 16 bases between. In DNA form, the CDR3 reads TGTGCCAGCACTGCCGGGGGGGGCTCTTCACCCCTCCACTTT. Protein: CASTAGGGSSPLHF.

This chain uses TRBV7-2 with TRBJ2-5, with D possibly TRBD2 on 5 matching bases. V was pared by 4 bases and J by 1 base, with 13 bases between. Germline CDR1 and CDR2: SGHTA and FQGNSA. This CDR3 region has 15 residues. The chain's CDR3 is CASSSYRGVQETQYF. The CDR3 DNA reads TGTGCCAGCAGCTCATACCGGGGAGTCCAAGAGACCCAGTACTTC.

This clone was recorded a few times. V usage is TRBV10-1 and J usage is TRBJ1-1; 8 positions agree with TRBD1. V lost 6 bases to trimming and J lost 8 bases; unmatched junction nucleotides: 8. The length of the CDR3 is 13 residues. CDR1 is WNHNN, CDR2 SYGVQD, per germline (reference sequence). The CDR3 region is CASSRQGTGEAFF. The CDR3 DNA is TGCGCCAGCAGCCGACAGGGGACGGGGGAAGCTTTCTTT.

The chain employs TRBV14 and TRBJ2-5, with D possibly TRBD2 on 5 matching bases. Germline V gives CDR1 SGHDN, CDR2 FVKESK. The V and J ends lost 3 bases and 9 bases respectively, with 11 bases between them. This CDR3 spans 12 amino acids. The CDR3 loop reads CASSHTRAAQYF. The CDR3 coding sequence is TGTGCCAGCAGCCACACGAGGGCGGCCCAGTACTTC.

The rearrangement links TRBV7-2 to TRBJ1-3; D unresolved. Trimming stripped 4 bases from V and 0 bases from J, with 10 bases between. The germline CDR1 and CDR2 sequences are SGHTA and FQGNSA. This CDR3 comprises 15 residues. CDR3 in amino acids: CASSSRVLSGNTIYF. CDR3 DNA: TGTGCCAGCAGCTCCCGGGTTCTCTCTGGAAACACCATATATTTT.

This chain uses TRBV9 with TRBJ2-1, with 10 bases lining up with TRBD1. Losses at the gene ends were 8 bases for V and 5 bases for J; bases not matched to a gene: 13. The CDR3 extends over 16 amino acids. CDR1 is SGDLS and CDR2 is YYNGEE in the germline V gene. CDR3: CASSQTGTGANNEQFF. CDR3 bases: TGTGCCAGTTCACAAACCGGGACAGGGGCCAACAATGAGCAGTTCTTC.